This is a list of T cell receptor beta chains from one sample in a study of Ad26.COV2.S vaccination and SARS-CoV-2 variants. Data came from immunoSEQ multiplex PCR; TCRdb stores just in-frame clones and leaves some out. This sample yields 440,000 or so clones, of which roughly 87% are seen a single time; more than 3.5% belongs to the top ten. This specimen consisted of peripheral blood, obtained in a trial of Ad26.COV2.S vaccine versus placebo. These receptors all come from a person between 18 and 65 years old who received the Ad26.COV2.S COVID-19 vaccine or a placebo. The CDR3 runs from the conserved cysteine through the conserved F or W. A D gene is named only where the DNA matches it firmly. A clone size is listed for some rows: how often the clone was seen (once, few, many), or a class if it is expanded.

TRBV23-1	.	.	TRBJ1-4	TGCGCCAGCAGTCAACCGAAACCCGGGACACTTGCAACTAATGAAAAACTGTTTTTT	CASSQPKPGTLATNEKLFF
TRBV7-8	.	.	TRBJ1-4	TGTGCCAGCAGCTTAGGGGGCAGGGAGGGAATCCGTGAAAAACTGTTTTTT	CASSLGGREGIREKLFF
TRBV12-3/TRBV12-4	.	.	TRBJ2-7	TGTGCCAGCACCGAAGGGGGGCTCTACGAGCAGTACTTC	CASTEGGLYEQYF
TRBV9	.	TRBD2	TRBJ2-7	TGTGCCAGCAGCCCCTTCGTAGCGGGAGTGGGAGAGCAGTACTTC	CASSPFVAGVGEQYF
TRBV7-2	.	TRBD1	TRBJ1-5	TGTGCCAGCAGCTTACAGGGGGGATATAGCAATCAGCCCCAGCATTTT	CASSLQGGYSNQPQHF
TRBV9	.	TRBD1	TRBJ2-7	TGTGCCAGCAGCGTCGGAGACAGGGGCTACGAGCAGTACTTC	CASSVGDRGYEQYF
TRBV29-1	.	.	TRBJ1-4	TGCAGCGTAAGGGGGAGGGCTAATGAAAAACTGTTTTTT	CSVRGRANEKLFF
TRBV27	.	.	TRBJ2-5	TGTGCCAGCAGACCGGGTATGGGGTTTCAAGAGACCCAGTACTTC	CASRPGMGFQETQYF
TRBV4-3	.	TRBD1	TRBJ1-2	TGCGCCAGCAGCCAAGAAGGGACAGGAGAGATCTATGGCTACACCTTC	CASSQEGTGEIYGYTF
TRBV6-2/TRBV6-3	once	.	TRBJ2-1	TGTGCCAGCAGTTGGACAGAGCTGGTGAATGAGCAGTTCTTC	CASSWTELVNEQFF
TRBV2	.	.	TRBJ2-5	TGTGCCAGCAGTAGAGGACCCGCCCCCCAAGAGACCCAGTACTTC	CASSRGPAPQETQYF
TRBV28	.	TRBD1	TRBJ1-2	TGTGCCAGCAGCCCACCTCATACGGGGGCAGGGGGCTATGGCTACACCTTC	CASSPPHTGAGGYGYTF
TRBV6-5	.	TRBD2	TRBJ2-7	TGTGCCAGCACCGGACTAGCGGGAACCTACGAGCAGTACTTC	CASTGLAGTYEQYF
TRBV9	.	TRBD2	TRBJ2-1	TGTGCCAGCAGCGTAGCCCAGCGGGGCTACAATGAGCAGTTCTTC	CASSVAQRGYNEQFF
TRBV30	.	.	TRBJ1-6	TGTGCCTGGAGTTTAACCCGGGAACTAAATTCACCCCTCCACTTT	CAWSLTRELNSPLHF
TRBV10-3	.	.	TRBJ1-1	TGTGCCATCGGCAGTTCCGTCCCCGCTGAAGCTTTCTTT	CAIGSSVPAEAFF
TRBV9	.	.	TRBJ2-1	TGTGCCAGCAGCGAAGGGCTAGAGGTTATCGATGAGCAGTTCTTC	CASSEGLEVIDEQFF
TRBV18	.	.	TRBJ2-5	TGTGCCAGCTCAACACAGGGGAGGGTCCAAGAGACCCAGTACTTC	CASSTQGRVQETQYF
TRBV9	.	.	TRBJ2-3	TGTGCCAGCGGAGCTCGGGACTTGAGGTATGCAGATACGCAGTATTTT	CASGARDLRYADTQYF
TRBV5-6	.	.	TRBJ1-6	TGTGCCAGCAGCTTGGGTGCAGGGTTTTCACCCCTCCACTTT	CASSLGAGFSPLHF
TRBV6-2/TRBV6-3	.	TRBD2	TRBJ2-7	TGTGCCAGCAGCAGACTAGCGATGGGAGAGCAGTACTTC	CASSRLAMGEQYF
TRBV28	.	TRBD2	TRBJ2-5	TGTGCCAGCAGTCCCTTTAGGAGCGGGAGTTCTGAGACCCAGTACTTC	CASSPFRSGSSETQYF
TRBV19	.	TRBD1	TRBJ2-7	TGTGCCAGTAGTACCCGGGACAGGGTTTCCCCCTACGAGCAGTACTTC	CASSTRDRVSPYEQYF
TRBV7-9	.	.	TRBJ1-2	TGTGCCAGCAGCGCGACAGTTTTCTATGGCTACACCTTC	CASSATVFYGYTF
TRBV2	.	.	TRBJ2-2	TGTGCCAGCATTGGTATAGGGGGGGACACCGGGGAGCTGTTTTTT	CASIGIGGDTGELFF
TRBV6-2/TRBV6-3	few	TRBD2	TRBJ2-1	TGTGCCAGCAGTGCTAGCGGGAGTAACAATGAGCAGTTCTTC	CASSASGSNNEQFF
TRBV12-5	.	TRBD1	TRBJ2-7	TGTGCTAGTGGTTTGACGGGGACAGGTGAGCAGTACTTC	CASGLTGTGEQYF
TRBV5-1	.	.	TRBJ2-1	TGCGCCAGCAGCTTTGGCGGGACGGGCTACAATGAGCAGTTCTTC	CASSFGGTGYNEQFF
TRBV7-2	.	.	TRBJ2-2	TGTGCCAGCAGCCTAACGAACACCGGGGAGCTGTTTTTT	CASSLTNTGELFF
TRBV21-1	.	.	TRBJ1-3	TGTGCCTGCAAATACACAGGGGCCGGTGGAAACACCATATATTTT	CACKYTGAGGNTIYF
TRBV28	.	.	TRBJ2-3	TGTGCCAGCAGTTCCGTACGGGATACGCAGTATTTT	CASSSVRDTQYF
TRBV13	.	.	TRBJ2-1	TGTGCCAGCAGCTTAGATCGGGCATCCTACAATGAGCAGTTCTTC	CASSLDRASYNEQFF
TRBV5-5	once	.	TRBJ2-1	TGTGCCAGCAGCTTGGTGGGGGCGGCGAATGAGCAGTTCTTC	CASSLVGAANEQFF
TRBV6-5	.	.	TRBJ1-2	TGTGCCAGCAGTCCGACTTCAGTAGGAGGCTACACCTTC	CASSPTSVGGYTF
TRBV5-1	.	.	TRBJ2-5	TGCGCCAGCAGCTTGGGTACAGGAATCCAAGAGACCCAGTACTTC	CASSLGTGIQETQYF
TRBV7-9	.	.	TRBJ2-2	TGTGCCAGCAGCTTAGAGGGGTCGAGCGGAATGGGGCCCGGGGAGCTGTTTTTT	CASSLEGSSGMGPGELFF
TRBV6-2/TRBV6-3	few	TRBD2	TRBJ2-1	TGTGCCAGCAGTTACTCAACTAGCGGGTTGAATAATGAGCAGTTCTTC	CASSYSTSGLNNEQFF